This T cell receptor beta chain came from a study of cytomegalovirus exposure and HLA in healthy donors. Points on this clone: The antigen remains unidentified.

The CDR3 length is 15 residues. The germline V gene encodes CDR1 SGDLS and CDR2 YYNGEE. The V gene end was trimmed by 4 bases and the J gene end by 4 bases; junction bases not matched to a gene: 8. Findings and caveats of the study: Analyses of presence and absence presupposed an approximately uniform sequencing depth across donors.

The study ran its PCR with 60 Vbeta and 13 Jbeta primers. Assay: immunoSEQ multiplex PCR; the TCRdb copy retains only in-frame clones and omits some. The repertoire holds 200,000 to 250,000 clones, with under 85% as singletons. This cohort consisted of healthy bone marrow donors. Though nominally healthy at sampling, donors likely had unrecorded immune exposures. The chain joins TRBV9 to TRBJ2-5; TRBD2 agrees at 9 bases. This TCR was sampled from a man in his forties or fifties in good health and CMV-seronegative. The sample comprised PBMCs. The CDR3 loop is CASSPRGGVGETQYF. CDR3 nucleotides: TGTGCCAGCAGCCCGCGGGGGGGGGTTGGAGAGACCCAGTACTTC.